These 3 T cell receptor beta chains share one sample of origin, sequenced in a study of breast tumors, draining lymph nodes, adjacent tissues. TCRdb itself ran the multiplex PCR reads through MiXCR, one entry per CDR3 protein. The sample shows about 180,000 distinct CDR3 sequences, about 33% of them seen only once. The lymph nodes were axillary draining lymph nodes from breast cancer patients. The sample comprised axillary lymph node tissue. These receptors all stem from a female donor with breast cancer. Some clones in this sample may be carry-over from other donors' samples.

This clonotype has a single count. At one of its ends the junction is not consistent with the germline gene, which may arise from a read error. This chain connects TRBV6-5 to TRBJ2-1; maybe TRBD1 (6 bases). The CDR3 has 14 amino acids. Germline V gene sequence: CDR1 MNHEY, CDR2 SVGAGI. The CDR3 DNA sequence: TGTGCCAGCAGACCGGGACAAGGGAACGATGAGCAGCTCTTC. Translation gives CASRPGQGNDEQLF.

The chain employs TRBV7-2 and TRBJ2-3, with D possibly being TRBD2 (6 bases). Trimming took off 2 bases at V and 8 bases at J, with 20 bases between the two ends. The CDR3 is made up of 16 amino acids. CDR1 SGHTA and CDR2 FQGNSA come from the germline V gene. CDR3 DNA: TGTGCCAGCAGCTTACCAATCGTACCTGGAGGGGTTACGCAGTATTTT. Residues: CASSLPIVPGGVTQYF.

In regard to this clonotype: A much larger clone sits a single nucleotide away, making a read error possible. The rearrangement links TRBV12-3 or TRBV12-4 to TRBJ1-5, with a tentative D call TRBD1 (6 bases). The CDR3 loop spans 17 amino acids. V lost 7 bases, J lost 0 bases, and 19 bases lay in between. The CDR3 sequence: CASTFQGGGDSNQPQHF. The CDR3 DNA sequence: TGTGCCAGCACCTTTCAAGGGGGTGGAGATAGCAATCAGCCCCAGCATTTT.